This TCR beta chain is drawn from a study of circulating and synovial CD4+ cells in juvenile arthritis. Points on this clone: Its antigen remains unidentified.

Broader study findings: Overlap with synovium rose as more T cells were sequenced. Bulk blood CD4 samples held at least an order of magnitude more or fewer genomes than CPL.

Some clones are missing from TCRdb's copy, which holds only in-frame ones; the method was immunoSEQ multiplex PCR. The table has about 32,000 clones, over 85% seen once; the top ten hold approximately 2.9%. The clonotype originates from a human donor with juvenile idiopathic arthritis. Sequenced: CD4+ T cells from blood.

DNA for the CDR3: TGTGCCTGGAGCCCCCGCACACCGATATATGGCTACACCTTC. It codes for CAWSPRTPIYGYTF. The V call is TRBV30, the J call TRBJ1-2; D ambiguous. Trimming pared 3 bases from V and 5 bases from J, leaving 16 bases between. Germline lookup yields CDR1 GTSNPN and CDR2 SVGIG (reference sequence). The CDR3 extends over 14 amino acids.